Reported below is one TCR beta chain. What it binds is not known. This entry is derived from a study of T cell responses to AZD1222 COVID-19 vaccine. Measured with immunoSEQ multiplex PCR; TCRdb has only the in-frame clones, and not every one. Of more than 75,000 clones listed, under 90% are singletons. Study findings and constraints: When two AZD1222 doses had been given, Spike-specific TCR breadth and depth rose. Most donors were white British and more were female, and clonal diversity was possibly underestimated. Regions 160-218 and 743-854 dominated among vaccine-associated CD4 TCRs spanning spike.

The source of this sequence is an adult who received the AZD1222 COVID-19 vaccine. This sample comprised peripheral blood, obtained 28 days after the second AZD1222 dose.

The CDR3 here is CASSLRQGATYNEQFF. The CDR3 DNA follows: TGCGCCAGCAGCTTAAGGCAGGGGGCGACCTACAATGAGCAGTTCTTC. V gene TRBV5-1 combines with J gene TRBJ2-1; 8 nucleotides align to TRBD1. The V and J ends lost 2 bases and 2 bases, in that order; junction bases with no gene match: 6. This CDR3 comprises 16 residues. CDR1 is SGHRS and CDR2 is YFSETQ in the germline V gene.